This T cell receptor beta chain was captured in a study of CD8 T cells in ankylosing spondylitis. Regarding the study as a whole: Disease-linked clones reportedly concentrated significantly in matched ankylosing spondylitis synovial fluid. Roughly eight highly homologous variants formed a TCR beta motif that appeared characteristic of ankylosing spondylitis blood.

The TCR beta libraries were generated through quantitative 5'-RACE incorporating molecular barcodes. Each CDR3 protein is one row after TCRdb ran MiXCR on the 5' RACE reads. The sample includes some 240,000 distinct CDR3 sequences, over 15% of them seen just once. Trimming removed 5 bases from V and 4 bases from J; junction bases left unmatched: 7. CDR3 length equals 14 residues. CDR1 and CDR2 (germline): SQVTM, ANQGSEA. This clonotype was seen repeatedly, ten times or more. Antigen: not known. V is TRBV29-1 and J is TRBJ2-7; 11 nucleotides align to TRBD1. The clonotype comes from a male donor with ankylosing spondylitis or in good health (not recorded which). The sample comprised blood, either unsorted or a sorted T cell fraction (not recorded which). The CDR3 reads CSVSGTGGQYEQYF. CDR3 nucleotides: TGCAGCGTTTCCGGGACAGGGGGACAGTACGAGCAGTACTTC.